This TCR beta chain derives from a study of cytotoxic CD8 clonotypes in ibrutinib-treated CLL. Study-level information: Partial responses numbered around 24 and complete responses 2; after a median around 74 months, roughly 15 stayed remitted and approximately 12 progressed.

Libraries were prepared by immunoSEQ multiplex PCR; TCRdb keeps only in-frame clonotypes and omits some of them. The table has about 310,000 clones, roughly 80% seen once. This CDR3 has 13 amino acids. Per germline, CDR1 SGHDT and CDR2 YYEEEE. V dropped 1 base and J dropped 11 bases, with 15 bases sitting between them. Regarding the study as a whole: Baseline clonality, above age-matched healthy donor levels, tracked circulating CD8+ T-cell counts. Public clonotypes were seen rarely and were contracted or stable on treatment.

On this clone itself: The antigen is undetermined.

The chain joins TRBV5-6 to TRBJ1-1; D possibly corresponds to TRBD1 (5 bases). This material consisted of PBMCs, taken before ibrutinib treatment. This receptor was taken from a human donor with chronic lymphocytic leukemia. The CDR3 sequence: CASSLRGLLGAFF. The CDR3 nucleotides read TGTGCCAGCAGCTTGAGGGGTCTACTGGGGGCTTTCTTT.